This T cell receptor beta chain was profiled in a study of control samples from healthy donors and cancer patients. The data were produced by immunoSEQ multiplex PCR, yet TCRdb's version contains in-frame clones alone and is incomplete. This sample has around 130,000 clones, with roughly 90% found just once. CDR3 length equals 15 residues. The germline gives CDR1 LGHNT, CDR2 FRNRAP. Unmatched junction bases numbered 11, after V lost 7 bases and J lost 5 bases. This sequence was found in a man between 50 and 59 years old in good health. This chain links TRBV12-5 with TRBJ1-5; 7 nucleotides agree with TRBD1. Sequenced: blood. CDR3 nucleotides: TGTGCTAGTGCCAAGCAGGGAAGGGGGCATCAGCCCCAGCATTTT. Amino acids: CASAKQGRGHQPQHF. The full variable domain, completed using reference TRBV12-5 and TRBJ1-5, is DARVTQTPRHKVTEMGQEVTMRCQPILGHNTVFWYRQTMMQGLELLAYFRNRAPLDDSGMPKDRFSAEMPDATLATLKIQPSEPRDSAVYFCASAKQGRGHQPQHFGDGTRLSIL.